This T cell receptor beta chain was obtained from a study of cytomegalovirus exposure and HLA in healthy donors. Study-wide points: An analysis was carried out later, and it reportedly showed fewer N-insertions in an Asian-associated ancestry cluster than the approximately 710-donor mean.

Vbeta (60) and Jbeta (13) primers were used in the PCR. TCRdb's table, derived via immunoSEQ multiplex PCR, lists solely in-frame clones and lacks some. The sample carries about 120,000 clones, over 65% recorded once. With respect to this clone: Its antigen is undetermined.

V shed 3 bases and J 8 bases; nucleotides not matched to a gene: 9. The CDR3 is 14 amino acids. Germline V lookup: CDR1 SGDLS, CDR2 YYNGEE. The sample was PBMCs. This receptor was taken from a young man in good health and CMV-seronegative. The V gene is TRBV9, the J gene TRBJ1-1; 8 nucleotides match TRBD1. Here the CDR3 reads CASSAGQGQGEAFF. The CDR3 coding sequence is TGTGCCAGCAGCGCCGGACAGGGTCAGGGAGAAGCTTTCTTT.